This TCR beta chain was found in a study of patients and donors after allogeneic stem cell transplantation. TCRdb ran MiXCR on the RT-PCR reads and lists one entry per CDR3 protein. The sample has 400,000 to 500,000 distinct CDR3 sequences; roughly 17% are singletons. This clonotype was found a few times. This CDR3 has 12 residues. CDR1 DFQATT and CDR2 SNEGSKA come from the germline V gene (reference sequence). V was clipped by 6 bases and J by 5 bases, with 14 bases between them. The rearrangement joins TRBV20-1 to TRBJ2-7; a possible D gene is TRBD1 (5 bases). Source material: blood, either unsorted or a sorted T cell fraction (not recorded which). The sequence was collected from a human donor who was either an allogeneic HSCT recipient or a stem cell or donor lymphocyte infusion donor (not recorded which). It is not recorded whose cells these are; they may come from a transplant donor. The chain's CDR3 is CSAPKTDDEQYF. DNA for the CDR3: TGCAGTGCACCCAAGACAGATGACGAGCAGTACTTC.